Shown below are 7 T cell receptor beta chains from a single sample sequenced in a study of blood T cell repertoires in COVID-19 (dated by TCRdb to 2020 to 2022). The library was built by means of the immunoSEQ multiplex PCR assay. Entries here come from immuneACCESS through TCRdb and include only in-frame sequences with V and J called. Some clones fail to appear in such tables; in the studies checked, an unresolved V gene covers under half of the shortfall, and the cause of the remainder is unknown. For this sample the table gives 120,000 or so clones, of which around 86% were detected only once. Together, the top ten hold 10% to 15% of the sample. The material sequenced was peripheral blood. The receptors were gathered from a man aged 55 to 70 with acute or convalescent COVID-19.

The chain couples TRBV29-1 to TRBJ1-2; 7 bases line up with TRBD1. The CDR3 contains 13 residues. Looked up from germline, CDR1 is SQVTM and CDR2 is ANQGSEA. V lost 5 bases and J lost 0; bases outside the gene matches: 3. The CDR3 sequence: CSVRQGSNYGYTF. The CDR3 nucleotides are TGCAGCGTTCGACAGGGCTCTAACTATGGCTACACCTTC.

The chain carries TRBV6-6 and TRBJ1-4; 7 bases line up with TRBD1. After removal of 4 bases from V and 7 bases from J, the junction contained 12 bases not matched to a gene. The CDR3 has 16 amino acids. The germline V gene encodes CDR1 MNHNY and CDR2 SVGAGI (reference sequence). The CDR3 DNA reads as TGTGCCAGCAGTTCCCCGACAGGGCCGGAGGGTGAAAAACTGTTTTTT. The encoded protein is CASSSPTGPEGEKLFF.

J is TRBJ1-1 and V is TRBV10-2; tentative D call: TRBD1 (6 bases). The germline V gene encodes CDR1 WSHSY and CDR2 SAAADI. Trimming left V 6 bases short and J 3 bases short, with 11 bases between. This CDR3 region has 13 residues. The CDR3 DNA is TGCGCCAGCAGACAGGGATCTGACACTGAAGCTTTCTTT. This translates into CASRQGSDTEAFF.

This clone was picked up one time. This chain links TRBV6-2 or TRBV6-3 with TRBJ2-7; D unclear. Looked up from germline, CDR1 is MNHEY and CDR2 is SVGEGT. There are 14 residues in the CDR3. With 2 bases removed from V and 2 bases from J, the gap between germline ends came to 10 bases. The CDR3 sequence: CASSYRPGPYEQYF. CDR3 nucleotides: TGTGCCAGCAGTTACAGGCCAGGCCCCTACGAGCAGTACTTC.

This clone has just one count. The CDR3 spells CASSKPSGASYNEQFF. The CDR3 coding sequence is TGCGCCAGCAGCAAACCTTCAGGGGCTTCCTACAATGAGCAGTTCTTC. The chain carries TRBV4-1 and TRBJ2-1, with a tentative D call TRBD1 (6 bases). Germline CDR1 MGHRA, CDR2 YSYEKL. V was clipped by 5 bases and J by 1 base, with 15 bases between them. CDR3 length: 16 amino acids.

The CDR3 protein is CASSFTTTGETYNEQFF. The CDR3 bases are TGCGCCAGCAGCTTCACTACTACAGGAGAAACCTACAATGAGCAGTTCTTC. The rearrangement links TRBV5-1 to TRBJ2-1, with a weak D call TRBD1 (5 bases). CDR3 length: 17 residues. Looked up from germline, CDR1 is SGHRS and CDR2 is YFSETQ. The V gene lost 2 bases and the J gene lost 2 bases, with 17 bases spanning the gap. Combining the CDR3 with reference TRBV5-1 and TRBJ2-1 gives the whole variable domain KAGVTQTPRYLIKTRGQQVTLSCSPISGHRSVSWYQQTPGQGLQFLFEYFSETQRNKGNFPGRFSGRQFSNSRSEMNVSTLELGDSALYLCASSFTTTGETYNEQFFGPGTRLTVL.

The CDR3 bases are TGTGCCAGTAGTATGGGAGATCCCACTGAAGCTTTCTTT. Protein sequence: CASSMGDPTEAFF. V usage is TRBV19 and J usage is TRBJ1-1; D call uncertain. This CDR3 spans 13 amino acids. The germline V gene encodes CDR1 LNHDA and CDR2 SQIVND (reference sequence). V was trimmed by 3 bases and J by 4 bases, leaving 9 bases between them.